The clone carrying this T cell receptor (beta chain) was detected ten times or more. These data originate in a study of Graves' ophthalmopathy and Graves' hyperthyroidism. Moderate-to-severe activity, CAS at least 3, NOSPECS at least 4 and duration under 3 months characterized donors with ophthalmopathy. The CDR3 runs to 13 residues. The ends lost 7 bases at V and 3 bases at J; junction bases unmatched: 7. The germline V gene has CDR1 SQVTM and CDR2 ANQGSEA. Beta-chain TCR CDR3 regions were amplified from RNA transcripts. HTBI primers served in a first-round RT-PCR, which a second-round multiplex PCR followed. MiXCR, run by TCRdb on the multiplex PCR reads, gives a single entry per CDR3 protein. The data hold about 220,000 distinct CDR3 sequences, with roughly 21% observed a single time.

Sequencing was carried out using peripheral blood. The receptor was derived from a woman between 50 and 59 years old with Graves' ophthalmopathy. The V and J genes are TRBV29-1 and TRBJ2-7, with 9 bases aligning to TRBD1. CDR3 sequence reads: CSATGTGIYEQYF. The CDR3 DNA sequence: TGCAGCGCAACCGGGACAGGGATCTACGAGCAGTACTTC.